This is a list of T cell receptor beta chains from one sample in a study of shared clonotypes between healthy human individuals. Using immunoSEQ multiplex PCR, the repertoire was profiled, and TCRdb retains in-frame clones only, with some absent. The table includes approximately 1.5 million clones, 97% to 99% detected once. Sample: naive CD4+ T cells sorted from blood. The receptors stem from a man aged 30 to 39 in good health. Each CDR3 is given with its conserved first and last residue. D genes are given only for firm matches. Only some rows state a clone size, as once, few, many or a class for expanded clones.

-,TRBV20-1,TRBJ2-1,-,CTLTSRGEQFF,TGCACTTTGACCAGCCGGGGAGAGCAGTTCTTC
-,TRBV25-1,TRBJ2-3,TRBD2,CASSEGTSGRPRTDTQYF,TGTGCCAGCAGTGAAGGGACTAGCGGGAGGCCACGCACAGATACGCAGTATTTT
once,TRBV2,TRBJ2-5,TRBD1,CASSEDRGREETQYF,TGTGCCAGCAGTGAAGACAGGGGGCGGGAAGAGACCCAGTACTTC
-,TRBV28,TRBJ1-2,-,CASSLPGTDYGYTF,TGTGCCAGCAGCCTCCCCGGGACCGATTATGGCTACACCTTC
-,TRBV20-1,TRBJ1-1,-,CSASLRNQAFF,TGCAGTGCTAGTCTAAGAAACCAAGCTTTCTTT
-,TRBV30,TRBJ2-1,TRBD2,CAWSSVSGRVEQFF,TGTGCCTGGTCCTCCGTTAGCGGGAGGGTTGAGCAGTTCTTC
-,TRBV7-2,TRBJ2-2,-,CASSLDGAGGELFF,TGTGCCAGCAGCTTAGACGGGGCGGGCGGGGAGCTGTTTTTT
-,TRBV28,TRBJ1-3,-,CASSTYRFLSGNTIYF,TGTGCCAGCAGTACCTACAGGTTTCTCTCTGGAAACACCATATATTTT
once,TRBV9,TRBJ2-5,-,CASSVDQGGETQYF,TGTGCCAGCAGCGTGGATCAGGGTGGCGAGACCCAGTACTTC
-,TRBV11-2,TRBJ2-1,-,CASSPGLLNEQFF,TGTGCCAGCAGCCCGGGACTTTTGAATGAGCAGTTCTTC
-,TRBV7-9,TRBJ1-3,-,CASSAGRGQAGNTIYF,TGTGCCAGCAGCGCGGGGAGGGGCCAGGCCGGAAACACCATATATTTT
-,TRBV5-6,TRBJ2-1,-,CASSSGPTSYNEQFF,TGTGCCAGCAGCTCCGGACCCACGTCCTACAATGAGCAGTTCTTC
-,TRBV10-2,TRBJ1-1,-,CASSPVEGGLFTEAFF,TGCGCCAGCAGTCCAGTAGAGGGGGGTCTGTTCACTGAAGCTTTCTTT
-,TRBV5-1,TRBJ1-4,-,CASSGGVLANEKLFF,TGCGCCAGCAGCGGTGGGGTGTTGGCTAATGAAAAACTGTTTTTT
-,TRBV9,TRBJ2-3,-,CASSVATGITDTQYF,TGTGCCAGCAGCGTAGCTACTGGTATCACAGATACGCAGTATTTT
-,TRBV4-3,TRBJ2-2,-,CASSQDPGSGTGELFF,TGCGCCAGCAGCCAAGACCCAGGATCGGGCACCGGGGAGCTGTTTTTT
once,TRBV5-1,TRBJ2-5,TRBD2,CASSLEGLAGIQETQYF,TGCGCCAGCAGCTTGGAGGGACTAGCGGGGATCCAAGAGACCCAGTACTTC
once,TRBV7-2,TRBJ2-7,-,CASSLDGGGVPYEQYF,TGTGCCAGCAGCTTAGATGGGGGAGGAGTTCCCTACGAGCAGTACTTC
-,TRBV5-1,TRBJ2-5,TRBD2,CASSPGTSGQETQYF,TGCGCCAGCAGCCCGGGGACTAGCGGCCAAGAGACCCAGTACTTC
-,TRBV9,TRBJ2-2,-,CASSVVSRQDAGELFF,TGTGCCAGCAGCGTAGTCTCGAGACAGGACGCCGGGGAGCTGTTTTTT
-,TRBV2,TRBJ2-2,-,CASSEALGVTGELFF,TGTGCCAGCAGTGAAGCGCTTGGGGTGACCGGGGAGCTGTTTTTT
-,TRBV2,TRBJ1-3,-,CASKRDSGNTIYF,TGTGCCAGCAAGAGAGACTCTGGAAACACCATATATTTT
-,TRBV27,TRBJ1-5,-,CASSLARDNQPQHF,TGTGCCAGCAGTCTCGCCAGGGATAATCAGCCCCAGCATTTT
-,TRBV2,TRBJ2-7,-,CASEYGGQYEQYF,TGTGCCAGCGAGTATGGGGGGCAGTACGAGCAGTACTTC
-,TRBV10-3,TRBJ1-5,TRBD1,CAISGDRSNQPQHF,TGTGCCATCAGTGGGGACAGGAGCAATCAGCCCCAGCATTTT
-,TRBV20-1,TRBJ2-1,TRBD1,CSAPQGTDQFF,TGCAGTGCTCCCCAAGGGACAGATCAGTTCTTC
-,TRBV7-3,TRBJ2-2,-,CASSSLRGRTVSKAGELFF,TGTGCCAGCAGCTCCCTCAGGGGACGAACGGTTTCCAAAGCCGGGGAGCTGTTTTTT
-,TRBV28,TRBJ1-4,-,CASSSPQGLRNEKLFF,TGTGCCAGCAGTTCCCCACAGGGTTTAAGGAATGAAAAACTGTTTTTT
-,TRBV6-5,TRBJ2-1,TRBD1,CASRYSRGQGQFF,TGTGCCAGCCGGTACTCCCGGGGACAGGGGCAGTTCTTC
-,TRBV30,TRBJ2-7,-,CAWSVSSYEQYF,TGTGCCTGGAGTGTTAGCTCCTACGAGCAGTACTTC
-,TRBV7-9,TRBJ2-7,-,CASTRSIARGEQYF,TGTGCCAGCACACGATCGATCGCGAGGGGCGAGCAGTACTTC
-,TRBV7-3,TRBJ2-7,TRBD1,CASSFDRGTSYEQYF,TGTGCCAGCAGCTTCGACAGGGGGACGTCCTACGAGCAGTACTTC
-,TRBV5-1,TRBJ2-7,TRBD1,CASSLRTGSYEQYF,TGCGCCAGCAGCCTGCGGACAGGGTCCTACGAGCAGTACTTC
-,TRBV6-1,TRBJ2-7,-,CASSLRSGMHEQYF,TGTGCCAGCAGTCTAAGGTCAGGGATGCACGAGCAGTACTTC
-,TRBV6-5,TRBJ2-1,-,CASRDRTYNEQFF,TGTGCCAGCAGGGACAGAACGTACAATGAGCAGTTCTTC
-,TRBV7-9,TRBJ2-5,TRBD2,CASSFGSGLQETQYF,TGTGCCAGCAGCTTTGGTAGCGGGCTACAAGAGACCCAGTACTTC
-,TRBV7-8,TRBJ1-5,-,CASSFSDQPQHF,TGTGCCAGCAGCTTCTCCGATCAGCCCCAGCATTTT
-,TRBV11-2,TRBJ2-1,TRBD2,CASSRPGLEGMGNEQFF,TGTGCCAGCAGCCGACCGGGACTAGAGGGAATGGGCAATGAGCAGTTCTTC
-,TRBV2,TRBJ1-2,-,CASSLEGYGYTF,TGTGCCAGCAGTCTGGAGGGCTATGGCTACACCTTC
-,TRBV11-3,TRBJ2-1,-,CASSLEPQGIQFF,TGTGCCAGCAGCTTAGAACCACAGGGTATACAGTTCTTC
-,TRBV11-1,TRBJ2-5,TRBD2,CASSPTSGIGETQYF,TGTGCCAGCAGCCCGACTAGCGGGATAGGAGAGACCCAGTACTTC